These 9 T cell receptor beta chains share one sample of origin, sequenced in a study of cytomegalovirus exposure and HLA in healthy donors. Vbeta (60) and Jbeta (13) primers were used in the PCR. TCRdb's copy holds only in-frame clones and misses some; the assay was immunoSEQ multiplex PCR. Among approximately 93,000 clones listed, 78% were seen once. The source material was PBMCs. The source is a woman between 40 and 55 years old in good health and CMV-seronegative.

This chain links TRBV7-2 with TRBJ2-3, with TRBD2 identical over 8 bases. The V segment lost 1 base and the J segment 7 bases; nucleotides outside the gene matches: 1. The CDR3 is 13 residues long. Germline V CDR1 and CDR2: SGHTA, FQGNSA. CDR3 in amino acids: CASSLGLANTQYF. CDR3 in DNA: TGTGCCAGCAGCTTAGGACTAGCGAATACGCAGTATTTT.

CDR3 DNA sequence: TGTGCCAGCAGCCCTTACGGACAGGGAAACTCTAATGAAAAACTGTTTTTT. Translation gives CASSPYGQGNSNEKLFF. The chain links TRBV7-9 to TRBJ1-4; 8 bases are a match to TRBD1. The CDR3 is 17 amino acids. The V gene's germline CDR1 is SEHNR and CDR2 FQNEAQ (reference sequence). Trimming took 5 bases from V and 3 from J; bases not matched to a gene: 11.

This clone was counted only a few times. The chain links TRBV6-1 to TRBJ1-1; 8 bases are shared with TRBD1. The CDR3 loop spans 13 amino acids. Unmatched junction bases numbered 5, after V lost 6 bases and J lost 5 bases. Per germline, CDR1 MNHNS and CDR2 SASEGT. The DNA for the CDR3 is TGTGCCAGCAGCACACAGGGGGGGACTGAAGCTTTCTTT. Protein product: CASSTQGGTEAFF.

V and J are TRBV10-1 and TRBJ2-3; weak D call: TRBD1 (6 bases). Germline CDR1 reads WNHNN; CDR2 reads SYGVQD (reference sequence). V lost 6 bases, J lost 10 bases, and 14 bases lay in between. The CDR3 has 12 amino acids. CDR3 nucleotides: TGCGCCAGCAGAGGGGGTTACGAAGCGCAGTATTTT. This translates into CASRGGYEAQYF.

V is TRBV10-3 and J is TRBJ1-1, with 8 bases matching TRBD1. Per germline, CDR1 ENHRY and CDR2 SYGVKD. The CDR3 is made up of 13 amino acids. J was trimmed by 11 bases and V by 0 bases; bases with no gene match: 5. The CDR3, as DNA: TGTGCCATCAGTGAGTCGGCGACAGGGGATGCTTTCTTT. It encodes CAISESATGDAFF.

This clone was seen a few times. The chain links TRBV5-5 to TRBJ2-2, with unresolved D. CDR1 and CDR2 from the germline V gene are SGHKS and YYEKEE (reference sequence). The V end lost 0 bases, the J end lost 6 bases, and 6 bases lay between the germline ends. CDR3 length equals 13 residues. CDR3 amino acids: CASSLVSAGELFF. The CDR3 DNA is TGTGCCAGCAGCTTGGTGAGCGCCGGGGAGCTGTTTTTT.

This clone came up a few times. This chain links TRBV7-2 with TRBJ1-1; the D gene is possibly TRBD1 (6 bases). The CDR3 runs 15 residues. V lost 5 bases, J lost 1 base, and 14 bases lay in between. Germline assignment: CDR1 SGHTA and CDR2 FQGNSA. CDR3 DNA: TGTGCCAGCAGCCAGACGAGGGGGAGGAACACTGAAGCTTTCTTT. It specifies CASSQTRGRNTEAFF.

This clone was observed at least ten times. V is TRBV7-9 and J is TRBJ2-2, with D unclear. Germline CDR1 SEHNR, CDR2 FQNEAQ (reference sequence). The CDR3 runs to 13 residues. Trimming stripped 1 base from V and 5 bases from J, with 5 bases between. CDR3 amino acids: CASSLVQTGELFF. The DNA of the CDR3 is TGTGCCAGCAGCTTAGTCCAAACCGGGGAGCTGTTTTTT.

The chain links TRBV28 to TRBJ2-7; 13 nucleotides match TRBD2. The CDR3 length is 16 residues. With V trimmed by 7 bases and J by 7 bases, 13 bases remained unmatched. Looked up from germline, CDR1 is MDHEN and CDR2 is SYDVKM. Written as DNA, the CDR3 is TGTGCCAGCACCCGCCTGGGGACTAGCGGGATCCGGGAGCAGTACTTC. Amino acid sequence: CASTRLGTSGIREQYF.